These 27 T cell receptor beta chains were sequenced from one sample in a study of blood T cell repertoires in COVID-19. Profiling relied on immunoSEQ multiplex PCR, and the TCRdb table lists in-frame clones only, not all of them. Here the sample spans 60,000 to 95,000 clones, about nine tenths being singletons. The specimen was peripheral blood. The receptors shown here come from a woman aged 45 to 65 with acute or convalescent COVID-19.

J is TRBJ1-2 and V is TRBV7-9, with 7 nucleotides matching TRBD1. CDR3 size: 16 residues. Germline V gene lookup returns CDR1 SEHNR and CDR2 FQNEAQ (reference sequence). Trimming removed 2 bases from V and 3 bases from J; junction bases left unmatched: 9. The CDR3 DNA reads TGTGCCAGCAGCTTAAAGACAGGGCCTCTCCACTATGGCTACACCTTC. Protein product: CASSLKTGPLHYGYTF.

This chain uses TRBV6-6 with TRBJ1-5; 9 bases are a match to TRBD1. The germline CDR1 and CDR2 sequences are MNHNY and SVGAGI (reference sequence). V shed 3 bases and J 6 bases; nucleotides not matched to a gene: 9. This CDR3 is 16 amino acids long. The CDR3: CASSYSRDRVGQPQHF. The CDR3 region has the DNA TGTGCCAGCAGTTATTCCCGGGACAGGGTGGGTCAGCCCCAGCATTTT.

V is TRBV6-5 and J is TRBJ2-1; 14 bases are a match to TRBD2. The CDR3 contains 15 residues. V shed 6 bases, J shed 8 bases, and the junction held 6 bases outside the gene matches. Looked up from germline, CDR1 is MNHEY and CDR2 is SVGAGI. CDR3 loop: CASSRLAGGPYEQFF. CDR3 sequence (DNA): TGTGCCAGCAGCCGACTAGCGGGAGGGCCATATGAGCAGTTCTTC.

Here the CDR3 reads CASSVDSGRAGNEQFF. CDR3 bases: TGTGCCAGCAGCGTAGATAGCGGGAGGGCCGGGAATGAGCAGTTCTTC. V gene TRBV9 combines with J gene TRBJ2-1; 11 bases are a match to TRBD2. Per germline, CDR1 SGDLS and CDR2 YYNGEE. This CDR3 is 16 amino acids long. Losses at the gene ends were 0 bases for V and 7 bases for J; bases not matched to a gene: 6.

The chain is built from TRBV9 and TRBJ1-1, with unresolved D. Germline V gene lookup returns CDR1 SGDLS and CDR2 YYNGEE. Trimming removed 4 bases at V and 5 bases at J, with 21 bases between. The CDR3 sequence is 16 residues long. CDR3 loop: CASSPPMAGRWTEAFF. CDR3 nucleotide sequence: TGTGCCAGCAGCCCTCCCATGGCGGGCAGATGGACTGAAGCTTTCTTT. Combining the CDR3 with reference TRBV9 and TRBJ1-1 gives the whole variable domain DSGVTQTPKHLITATGQRVTLRCSPRSGDLSVYWYQQSLDQGLQFLIQYYNGEERAKGNILERFSAQQFPDLHSELNLSSLELGDSALYFCASSPPMAGRWTEAFFGQGTRLTVV.

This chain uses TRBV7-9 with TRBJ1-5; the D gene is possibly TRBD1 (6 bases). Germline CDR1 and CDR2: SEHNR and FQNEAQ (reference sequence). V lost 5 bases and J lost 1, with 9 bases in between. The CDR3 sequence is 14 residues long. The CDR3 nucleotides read TGTGCCAGCAGCCCGGACAGCAGCAATCAGCCCCAGCATTTT. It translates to CASSPDSSNQPQHF.

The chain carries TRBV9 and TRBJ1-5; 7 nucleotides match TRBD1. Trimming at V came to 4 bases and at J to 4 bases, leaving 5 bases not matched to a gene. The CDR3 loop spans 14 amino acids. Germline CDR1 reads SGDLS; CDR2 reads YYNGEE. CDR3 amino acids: CASSLGQTNQPQHF. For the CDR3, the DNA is TGTGCCAGCAGCTTGGGACAGACAAATCAGCCCCAGCATTTT.

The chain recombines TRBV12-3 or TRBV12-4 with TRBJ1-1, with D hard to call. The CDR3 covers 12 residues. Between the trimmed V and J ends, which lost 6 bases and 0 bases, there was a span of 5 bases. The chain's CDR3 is CASRIMNTEAFF. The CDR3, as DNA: TGTGCCAGCAGAATCATGAACACTGAAGCTTTCTTT.

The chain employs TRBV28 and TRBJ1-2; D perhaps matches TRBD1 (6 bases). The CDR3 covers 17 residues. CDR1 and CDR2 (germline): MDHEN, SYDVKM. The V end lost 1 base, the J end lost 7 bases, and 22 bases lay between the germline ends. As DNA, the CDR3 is TGTGCCAGCAGTTTATCAAGCGGTAGGGGGGGAAGGGCTGGCTACACCTTC. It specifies CASSLSSGRGGRAGYTF.

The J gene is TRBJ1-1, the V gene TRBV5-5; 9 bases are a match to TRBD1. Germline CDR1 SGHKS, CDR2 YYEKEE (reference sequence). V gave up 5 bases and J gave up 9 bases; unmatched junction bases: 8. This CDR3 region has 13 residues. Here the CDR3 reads CASSLRGQGKAFF. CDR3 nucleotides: TGTGCCAGCAGTTTGAGGGGACAGGGAAAAGCTTTCTTT.

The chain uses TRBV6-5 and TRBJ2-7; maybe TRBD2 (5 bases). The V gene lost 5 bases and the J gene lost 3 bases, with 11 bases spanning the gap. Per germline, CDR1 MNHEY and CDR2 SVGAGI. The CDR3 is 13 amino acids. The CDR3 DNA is TGTGCCAGCAGTCGGCCGGGATACTACGAGCAGTACTTC. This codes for CASSRPGYYEQYF.

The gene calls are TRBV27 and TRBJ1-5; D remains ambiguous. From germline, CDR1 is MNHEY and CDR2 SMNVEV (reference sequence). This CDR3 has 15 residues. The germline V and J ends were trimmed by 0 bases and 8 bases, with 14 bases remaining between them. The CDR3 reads CASSLSRGGKEPQHF. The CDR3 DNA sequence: TGTGCCAGCAGTTTATCCCGCGGCGGCAAGGAGCCCCAGCATTTT.

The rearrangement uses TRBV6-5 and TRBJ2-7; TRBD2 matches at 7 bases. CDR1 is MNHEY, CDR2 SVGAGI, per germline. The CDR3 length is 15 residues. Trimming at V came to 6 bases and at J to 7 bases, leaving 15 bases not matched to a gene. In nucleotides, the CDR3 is TGTGCCAGCAGACCCCCCTCGGGGGGACCGCGGGAGCAGTACTTC. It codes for CASRPPSGGPREQYF.

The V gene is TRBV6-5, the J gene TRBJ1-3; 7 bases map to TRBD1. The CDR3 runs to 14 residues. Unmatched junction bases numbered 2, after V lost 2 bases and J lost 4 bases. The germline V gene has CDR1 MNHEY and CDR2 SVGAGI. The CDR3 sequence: CASSYQGEGNTIYF. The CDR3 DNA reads TGTGCCAGCAGTTACCAGGGGGAAGGAAACACCATATATTTT.

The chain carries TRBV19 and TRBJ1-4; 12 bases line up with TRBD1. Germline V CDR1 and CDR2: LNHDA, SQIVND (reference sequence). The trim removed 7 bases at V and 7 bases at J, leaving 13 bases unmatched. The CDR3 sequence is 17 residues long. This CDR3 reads CASTTGTGGAIGEKLFF. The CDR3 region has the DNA TGTGCCAGTACCACCGGGACAGGGGGCGCGATCGGTGAAAAACTGTTTTTT.

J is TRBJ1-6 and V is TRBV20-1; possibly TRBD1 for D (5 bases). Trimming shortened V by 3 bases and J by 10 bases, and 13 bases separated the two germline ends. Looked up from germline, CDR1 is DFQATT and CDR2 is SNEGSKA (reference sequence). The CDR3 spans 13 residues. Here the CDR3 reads CSASLGGASPLHF. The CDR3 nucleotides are TGCAGTGCTAGTCTGGGTGGGGCGTCACCCCTCCACTTT.

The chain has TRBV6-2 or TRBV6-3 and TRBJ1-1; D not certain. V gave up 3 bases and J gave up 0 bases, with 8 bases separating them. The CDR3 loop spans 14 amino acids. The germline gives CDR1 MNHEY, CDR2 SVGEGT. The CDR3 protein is CASSYSEVNTEAFF. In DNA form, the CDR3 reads TGTGCCAGCAGTTATTCGGAGGTGAACACTGAAGCTTTCTTT.

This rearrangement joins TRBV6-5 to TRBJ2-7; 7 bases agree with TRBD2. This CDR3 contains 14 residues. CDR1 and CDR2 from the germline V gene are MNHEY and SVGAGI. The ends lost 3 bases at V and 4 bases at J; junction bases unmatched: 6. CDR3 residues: CASSYNGRRYEQYF. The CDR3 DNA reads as TGTGCCAGCAGTTATAACGGGAGGCGGTACGAGCAGTACTTC.

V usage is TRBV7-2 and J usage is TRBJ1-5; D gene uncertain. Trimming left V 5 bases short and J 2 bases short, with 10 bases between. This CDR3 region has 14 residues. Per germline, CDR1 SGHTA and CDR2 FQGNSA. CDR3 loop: CASSRAGGNQPQHF. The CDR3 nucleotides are TGTGCCAGCAGCCGGGCGGGAGGCAATCAGCCCCAGCATTTT. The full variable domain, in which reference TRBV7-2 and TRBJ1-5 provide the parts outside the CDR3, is GAGVSQSPSNKVTEKGKDVELRCDPISGHTALYWYRQSLGQGLEFLIYFQGNSAPDKSGLPSDRFSAERTGGSVSTLTIQRTQQEDSAVYLCASSRAGGNQPQHFGDGTRLSIL.

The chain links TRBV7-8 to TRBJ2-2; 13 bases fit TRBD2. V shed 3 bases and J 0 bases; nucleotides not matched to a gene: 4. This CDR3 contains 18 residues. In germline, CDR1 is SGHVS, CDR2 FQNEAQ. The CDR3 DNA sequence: TGTGCCAGCAGCTTCGCGGGACTAGCGGGAACGAACACCGGGGAGCTGTTTTTT. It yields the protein CASSFAGLAGTNTGELFF.

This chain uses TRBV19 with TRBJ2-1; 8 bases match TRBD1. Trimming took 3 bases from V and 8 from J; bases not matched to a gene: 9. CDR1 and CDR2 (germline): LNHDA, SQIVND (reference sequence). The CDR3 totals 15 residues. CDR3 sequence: CASSILGRGLDEQFF. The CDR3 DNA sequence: TGTGCCAGTAGTATTTTGGGCAGGGGGCTGGATGAGCAGTTCTTC.

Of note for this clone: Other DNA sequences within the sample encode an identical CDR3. This CDR3 reads CASSPTRNTGELFF. In DNA, the CDR3 is TGTGCCAGCAGCCCAACAAGAAACACCGGGGAGCTGTTTTTT. The genes are TRBV9 and TRBJ2-2; D is unclear. Per germline, CDR1 SGDLS and CDR2 YYNGEE. The CDR3 consists of 14 residues. V shed 4 bases and J shed 2 bases, with 9 bases lying between them.

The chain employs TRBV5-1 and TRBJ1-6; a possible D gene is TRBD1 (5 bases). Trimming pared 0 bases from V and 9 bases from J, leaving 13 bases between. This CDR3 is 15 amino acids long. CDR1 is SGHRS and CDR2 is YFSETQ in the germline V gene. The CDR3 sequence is CASSLDRQGGSPLHF. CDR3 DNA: TGCGCCAGCAGCTTGGATCGCCAGGGAGGTTCACCCCTCCACTTT.

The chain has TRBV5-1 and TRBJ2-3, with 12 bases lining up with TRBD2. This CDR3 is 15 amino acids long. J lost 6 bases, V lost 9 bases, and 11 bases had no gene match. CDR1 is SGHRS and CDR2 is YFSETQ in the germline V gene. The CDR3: CATSSGRALSDTQYF. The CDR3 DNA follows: TGCGCCACCTCTAGCGGGAGGGCCTTATCGGATACGCAGTATTTT.

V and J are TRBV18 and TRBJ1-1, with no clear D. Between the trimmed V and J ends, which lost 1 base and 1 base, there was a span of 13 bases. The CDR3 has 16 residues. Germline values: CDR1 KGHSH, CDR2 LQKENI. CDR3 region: CASSPREHVGNTEAFF. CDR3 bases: TGTGCCAGCTCACCACGGGAGCACGTGGGGAACACTGAAGCTTTCTTT.

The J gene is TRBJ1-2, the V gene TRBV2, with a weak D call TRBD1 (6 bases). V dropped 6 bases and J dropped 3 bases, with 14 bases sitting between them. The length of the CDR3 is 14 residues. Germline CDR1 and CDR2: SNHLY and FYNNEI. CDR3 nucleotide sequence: TGTGCCAGCAGCGCGTCTGACAGGTACTATGGCTACACCTTC. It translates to CASSASDRYYGYTF.

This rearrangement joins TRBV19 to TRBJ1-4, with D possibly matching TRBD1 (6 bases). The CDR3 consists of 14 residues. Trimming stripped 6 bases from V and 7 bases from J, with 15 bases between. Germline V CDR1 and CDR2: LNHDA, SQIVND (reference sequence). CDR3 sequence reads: CASSRQARAEKLFF. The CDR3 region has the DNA TGTGCCAGTAGCAGACAGGCGCGGGCTGAAAAACTGTTTTTT.